This T cell receptor (beta chain) was sequenced during a study of radiotherapy plus CTLA-4 blockade in lung cancer. Study context: Among all patients, approximately 17% showed objective responses, while about 30% had disease control. Study-wide results and limits: Subsequent to radiotherapy plus ipilimumab, tumor-derived TCR clones underwent expansion in blood.

As concerns this clone: The target antigen is unknown.

The V gene lost 6 bases and the J gene lost 4 bases, with 19 bases spanning the gap. Looked up from germline, CDR1 is SNHLY and CDR2 is FYNNEI. This CDR3 comprises 15 residues. Here immunoSEQ multiplex PCR was the method, and the copy in TCRdb shows in-frame clones only, minus some. The table shows more than 40,000 clones, with approximately 70% occurring only once. Focal radiation and CTLA-4 blockade (ipilimumab) were tested in chemo-refractory metastatic non-small-cell lung cancer patients. The receptor comes from a human donor with non-small cell lung cancer who had a complete response to radiotherapy plus ipilimumab. The rearrangement links TRBV2 to TRBJ2-7; TRBD1 is a possible D gene (6 bases). The sample in question was peripheral blood, obtained from a patient treated with radiotherapy plus ipilimumab. The CDR3 sequence is CASSVGQPSVYEQYF. CDR3 coding DNA: TGTGCCAGCAGCGTCGGACAGCCATCAGTTTACGAGCAGTACTTC.